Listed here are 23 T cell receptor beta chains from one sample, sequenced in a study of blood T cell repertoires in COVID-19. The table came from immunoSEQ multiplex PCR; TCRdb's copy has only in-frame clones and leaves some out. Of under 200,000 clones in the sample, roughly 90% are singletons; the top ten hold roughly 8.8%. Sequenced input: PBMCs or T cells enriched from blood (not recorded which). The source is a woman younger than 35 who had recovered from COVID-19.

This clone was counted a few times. This chain's CDR3 is CASNGQGPNEQFF. DNA for the CDR3: TGTGCCAGCAATGGACAGGGACCGAATGAGCAGTTCTTC. This sequence joins TRBV5-6 and TRBJ2-1, with TRBD1 identical over 8 bases. The CDR3 sequence is 13 residues long. CDR1 and CDR2 from the germline V gene are SGHDT and YYEEEE. V lost 6 bases, J lost 7 bases, and 6 bases stayed unmatched. Full variable domain (outside the CDR3, taken from reference TRBV5-6 and TRBJ2-1): DAGVTQSPTHLIKTRGQQVTLRCSPKSGHDTVSWYQQALGQGPQFIFQYYEEEERQRGNFPDRFSGHQFPNYSSELNVNALLLGDSALYLCASNGQGPNEQFFGPGTRLTVL.

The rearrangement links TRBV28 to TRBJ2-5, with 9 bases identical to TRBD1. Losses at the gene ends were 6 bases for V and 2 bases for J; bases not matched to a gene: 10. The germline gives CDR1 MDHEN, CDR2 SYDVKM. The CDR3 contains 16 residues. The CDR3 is CASSHSSGQGQETQYF. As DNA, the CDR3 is TGTGCCAGCAGCCACTCTTCGGGACAGGGACAAGAGACCCAGTACTTC.

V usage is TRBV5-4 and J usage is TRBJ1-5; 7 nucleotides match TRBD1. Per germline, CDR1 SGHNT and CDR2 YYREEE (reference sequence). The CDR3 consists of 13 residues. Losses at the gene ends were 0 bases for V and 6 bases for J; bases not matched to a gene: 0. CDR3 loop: CASSLDRGQPQHF. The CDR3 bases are TGTGCCAGCAGCTTGGACAGGGGTCAGCCCCAGCATTTT. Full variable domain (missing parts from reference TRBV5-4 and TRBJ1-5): ETGVTQSPTHLIKTRGQQVTLRCSSQSGHNTVSWYQQALGQGPQFIFQYYREEENGRGNFPPRFSGLQFPNYSSELNVNALELDDSALYLCASSLDRGQPQHFGDGTRLSIL.

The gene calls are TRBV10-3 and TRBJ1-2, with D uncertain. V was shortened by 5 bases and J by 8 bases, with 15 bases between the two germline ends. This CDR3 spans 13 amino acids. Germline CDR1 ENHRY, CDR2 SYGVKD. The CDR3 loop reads CAISRGGDGGYTF. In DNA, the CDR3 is TGTGCCATCAGTAGAGGCGGGGATGGGGGCTACACCTTC.

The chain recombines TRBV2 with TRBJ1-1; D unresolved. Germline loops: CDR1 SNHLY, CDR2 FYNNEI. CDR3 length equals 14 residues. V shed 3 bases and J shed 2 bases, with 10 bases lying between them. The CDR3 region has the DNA TGTGCCAGCAGTGACGGAGTTGGTAACACTGAAGCTTTCTTT. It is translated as CASSDGVGNTEAFF.

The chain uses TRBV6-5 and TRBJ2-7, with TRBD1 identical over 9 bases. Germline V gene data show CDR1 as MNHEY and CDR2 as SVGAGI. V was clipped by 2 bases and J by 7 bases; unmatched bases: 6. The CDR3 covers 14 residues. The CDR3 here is CASSYGTGLYEQYF. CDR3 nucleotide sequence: TGTGCCAGCAGTTACGGGACAGGGTTATATGAGCAGTACTTC.

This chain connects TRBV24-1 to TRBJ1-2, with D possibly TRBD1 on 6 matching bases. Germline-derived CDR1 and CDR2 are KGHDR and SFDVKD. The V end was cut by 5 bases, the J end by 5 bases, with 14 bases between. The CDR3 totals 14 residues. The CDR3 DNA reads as TGTGCCACCAGTGCCCCTGGGGGGGCGTATGGCTACACCTTC. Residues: CATSAPGGAYGYTF.

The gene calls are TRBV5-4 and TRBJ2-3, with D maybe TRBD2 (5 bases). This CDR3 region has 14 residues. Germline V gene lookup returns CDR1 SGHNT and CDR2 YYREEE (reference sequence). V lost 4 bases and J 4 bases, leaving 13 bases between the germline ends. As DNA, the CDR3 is TGTGCCAGCAGCCCTGCGGGTAGGGCAGATACGCAGTATTTT. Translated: CASSPAGRADTQYF.

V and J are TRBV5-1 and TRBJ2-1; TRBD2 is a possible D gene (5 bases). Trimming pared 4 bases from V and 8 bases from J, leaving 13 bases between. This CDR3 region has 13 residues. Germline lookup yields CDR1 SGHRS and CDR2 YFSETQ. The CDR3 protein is CASSPTGVDEQFF. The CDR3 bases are TGCGCCAGCAGCCCCACCGGGGTGGATGAGCAGTTCTTC.

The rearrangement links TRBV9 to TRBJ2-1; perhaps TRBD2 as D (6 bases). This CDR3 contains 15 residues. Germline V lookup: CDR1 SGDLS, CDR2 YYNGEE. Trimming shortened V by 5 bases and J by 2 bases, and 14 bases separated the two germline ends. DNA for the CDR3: TGTGCCAGCAGGCCTGGAGGAGGGGCCTACAATGAGCAGTTCTTC. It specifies CASRPGGGAYNEQFF.

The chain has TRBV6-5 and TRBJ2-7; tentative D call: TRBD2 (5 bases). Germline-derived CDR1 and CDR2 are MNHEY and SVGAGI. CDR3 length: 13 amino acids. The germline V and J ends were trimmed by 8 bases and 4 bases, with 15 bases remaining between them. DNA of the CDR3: TGTGCCAGCCAGGAGGCCGCAAGGTACGAGCAGTACTTC. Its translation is CASQEAARYEQYF.

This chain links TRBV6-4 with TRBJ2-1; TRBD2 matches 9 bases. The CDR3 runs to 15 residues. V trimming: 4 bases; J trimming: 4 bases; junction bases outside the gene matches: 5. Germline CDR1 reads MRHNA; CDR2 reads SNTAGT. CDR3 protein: CASSAESGGYNEQFF. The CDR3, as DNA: TGTGCCAGCAGTGCAGAAAGCGGGGGGTACAATGAGCAGTTCTTC.

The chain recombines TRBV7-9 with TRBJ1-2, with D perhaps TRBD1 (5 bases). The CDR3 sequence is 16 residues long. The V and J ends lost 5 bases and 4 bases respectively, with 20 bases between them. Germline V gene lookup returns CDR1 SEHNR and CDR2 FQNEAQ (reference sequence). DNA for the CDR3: TGTGCCAGCAGCCCCCTAGGGGAAGGGCTTATCTATGGCTACACCTTC. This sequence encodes CASSPLGEGLIYGYTF.

CDR3 nucleotides: TGCGCCAGCAGCCCGGGGTTTAGGACAGGGACTGAAAAACTGTTTTTT. This translates into CASSPGFRTGTEKLFF. The rearrangement uses TRBV5-1 and TRBJ1-4; 8 bases are a match to TRBD1. J gave up 7 bases and V 4 bases, and 12 bases lay outside the gene matches. Germline CDR1 is SGHRS and CDR2 is YFSETQ. This CDR3 spans 16 amino acids.

The CDR3 is CASSLVKEEAGRYTDTQYF. The CDR3 DNA sequence: TGTGCCAGCAGCTTGGTCAAGGAGGAGGCGGGGAGATACACAGATACGCAGTATTTT. The chain employs TRBV11-2 and TRBJ2-3; a weak D match, TRBD2 (6 bases). The length of the CDR3 is 19 residues. Per germline, CDR1 SGHAT and CDR2 FQNNGV. The V gene lost 3 bases and the J gene lost 2 bases, with 24 bases spanning the gap.

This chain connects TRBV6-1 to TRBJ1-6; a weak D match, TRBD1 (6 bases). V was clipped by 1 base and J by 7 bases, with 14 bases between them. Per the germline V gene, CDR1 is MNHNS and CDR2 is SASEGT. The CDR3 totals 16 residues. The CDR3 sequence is CASSEVPGVLNSPLHF. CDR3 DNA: TGTGCCAGCAGTGAAGTCCCAGGGGTCCTAAATTCACCCCTCCACTTT.

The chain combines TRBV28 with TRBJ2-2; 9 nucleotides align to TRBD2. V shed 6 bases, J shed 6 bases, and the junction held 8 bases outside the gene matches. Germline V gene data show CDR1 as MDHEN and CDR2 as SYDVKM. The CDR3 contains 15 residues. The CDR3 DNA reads TGTGCCAGCAGAGGGCTAGCGGGGTGGGCCGGGGAGCTGTTTTTT. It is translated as CASRGLAGWAGELFF.

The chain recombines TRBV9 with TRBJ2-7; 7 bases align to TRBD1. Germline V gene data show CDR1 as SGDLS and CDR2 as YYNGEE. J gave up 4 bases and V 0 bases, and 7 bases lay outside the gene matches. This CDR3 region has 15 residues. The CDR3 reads CASSVAPGQTYEQYF. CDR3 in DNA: TGTGCCAGCAGCGTAGCACCGGGACAGACTTACGAGCAGTACTTC.

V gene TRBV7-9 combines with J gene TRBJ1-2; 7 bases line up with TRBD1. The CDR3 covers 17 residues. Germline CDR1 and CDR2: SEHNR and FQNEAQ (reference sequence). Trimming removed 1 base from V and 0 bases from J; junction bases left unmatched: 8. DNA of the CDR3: TGTGCCAGCAGCTTAGATTTCGGGACAGAGACTAACTATGGCTACACCTTC. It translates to CASSLDFGTETNYGYTF.

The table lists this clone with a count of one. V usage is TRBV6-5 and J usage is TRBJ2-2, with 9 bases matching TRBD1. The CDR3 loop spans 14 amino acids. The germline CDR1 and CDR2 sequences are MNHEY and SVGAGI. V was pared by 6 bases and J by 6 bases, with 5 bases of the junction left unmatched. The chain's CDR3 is CASRDRGSSGELFF. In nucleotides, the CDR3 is TGTGCCAGCAGAGACAGGGGGTCGTCCGGGGAGCTGTTTTTT.

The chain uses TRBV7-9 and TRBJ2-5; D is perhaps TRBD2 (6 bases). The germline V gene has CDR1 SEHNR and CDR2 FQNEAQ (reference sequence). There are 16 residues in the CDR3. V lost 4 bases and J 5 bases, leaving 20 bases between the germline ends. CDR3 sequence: CASSSSPQRVRETQYF. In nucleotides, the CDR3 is TGTGCCAGCAGCTCGAGCCCCCAGCGGGTTCGTGAGACCCAGTACTTC.

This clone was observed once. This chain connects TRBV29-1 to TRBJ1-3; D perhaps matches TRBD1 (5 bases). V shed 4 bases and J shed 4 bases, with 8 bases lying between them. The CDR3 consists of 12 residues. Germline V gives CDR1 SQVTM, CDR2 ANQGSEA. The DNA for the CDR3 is TGCAGCGTTGGGGGCGAAGGAAACACCATATATTTT. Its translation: CSVGGEGNTIYF.

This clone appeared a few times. In nucleotides, the CDR3 is TGTGCCAGCAGCTTATCGGGGAACACCGGGGAGCTGTTTTTT. Amino acid sequence: CASSLSGNTGELFF. The V gene is TRBV7-3, the J gene TRBJ2-2, with unresolved D. CDR1 SGHTA and CDR2 FQGTGA come from the germline V gene. The CDR3 sequence is 14 residues long. The V end was cut by 2 bases, the J end by 1 base, with 5 bases between. The full variable domain, completed using reference TRBV7-3 and TRBJ2-2, is GAGVSQTPSNKVTEKGKYVELRCDPISGHTALYWYRQSLGQGPEFLIYFQGTGAADDSGLPNDRFFAVRPEGSVSTLKIQRTERGDSAVYLCASSLSGNTGELFFGEGSRLTVL.